This entry lists 30 T cell receptor beta chains sequenced from one sample in a study of human T cells and chemical hapten exposure. TCRdb independently ran MiXCR on the RACE reads; one entry per CDR3 protein. The sample yields fewer than 85,000 distinct CDR3 sequences, roughly a tenth seen once. Regarding time point: patch test 2, 6 weeks after DPC sensitization. As for treatment: therapeutic diphenylcyclopropenone sensitization with weekly scalp DPC. The material was whole blood, obtained in connection with sensitization to the hapten diphenylcyclopropenone (DPC). These receptors all come from a woman under 40 with alopecia areata. Some clones in this sample may be carry-over from other donors' samples.

This clonotype came up once. A single base separates this from a much larger clone, so it may be a read error. The chain is built from TRBV9 and TRBJ2-3; no clear D. The CDR3 spans 12 residues. Germline V CDR1 and CDR2: SGDLS, YYNGEE. The CDR3 DNA is TGTGCCAACAGCTTAAACACAGATACGCAGTATTTT. This codes for CANSLNTDTQYF.

There are a few counts of this clonotype. V and J are TRBV6-2 or TRBV6-3 and TRBJ2-1, with 9 bases that match TRBD2. V lost 6 bases, J lost 8 bases, and 11 bases stayed unmatched. The CDR3 length is 15 residues. Germline V gene sequence: CDR1 MNHEY, CDR2 SVGEGT. CDR3 DNA: TGTGCCAGCAGCACCCCGATAGCGGGAGATTATGAGCAGTTCTTC. Protein sequence: CASSTPIAGDYEQFF.

CDR3 protein: CSVDGTGPNEQFF. Written as DNA, the CDR3 is TGCAGCGTTGATGGGACAGGACCCAATGAGCAGTTCTTC. This sequence joins TRBV29-1 and TRBJ2-1; 8 positions match TRBD1. CDR1 and CDR2 from the germline V gene are SQVTM and ANQGSEA. CDR3 size: 13 residues. V lost 3 bases and J lost 6; bases outside the gene matches: 4.

Only a few counts were recorded for this clonotype. The CDR3 DNA follows: TGTGCCAGCTCACCACTCCGGCAGGCTAGCGACCAAGAGACCCAGTACTTC. Encoded protein: CASSPLRQASDQETQYF. V usage is TRBV18 and J usage is TRBJ2-5, with D perhaps TRBD2 (6 bases). Germline-derived CDR1 and CDR2 are KGHSH and LQKENI. CDR3 length: 17 amino acids. The germline V and J ends were trimmed by 1 base and 0 bases, with 15 bases remaining between them.

This clonotype has ten or more counts. The rearrangement links TRBV20-1 to TRBJ1-2, with 8 bases that match TRBD1. The ends lost 3 bases at V and 2 bases at J; junction bases unmatched: 5. This CDR3 is built from 14 residues. Germline values: CDR1 DFQATT, CDR2 SNEGSKA (reference sequence). In nucleotides, the CDR3 is TGCAGTGCTAGTGCCCGGGACAGGAACTATGGCTACACCTTC. Its protein is CSASARDRNYGYTF.

This clonotype was recorded at least ten times. The chain recombines TRBV7-7 with TRBJ2-3; D is unresolved. The germline gives CDR1 SSHAT, CDR2 FNYEAQ (reference sequence). Trimming removed 2 bases at V and 3 bases at J, with 6 bases between. The CDR3 runs 13 residues. CDR3: CASSLSGTDTQYF. The CDR3, as DNA: TGTGCCAGCAGCTTATCTGGTACAGATACGCAGTATTTT.

This clonotype occurred a few times. V gene TRBV5-5 combines with J gene TRBJ2-6; perhaps TRBD2 as D (5 bases). V lost 3 bases, J lost 2 bases, and 9 bases lay in between. CDR3 length: 15 amino acids. Germline CDR1 SGHKS, CDR2 YYEKEE (reference sequence). The CDR3 is CASSSSGAGANVLTF. The CDR3 DNA sequence: TGTGCCAGCAGCTCCTCCGGGGCTGGGGCCAACGTCCTGACTTTC.

This clonotype has ten or more counts. This chain connects TRBV29-1 to TRBJ2-3, with 9 bases aligning to TRBD2. The CDR3 runs 13 residues. The germline gives CDR1 SQVTM, CDR2 ANQGSEA. The junction had 6 bases not matched to a gene; V was cut back by 8 bases and J by 3 bases. DNA of the CDR3: TGCAGCTCCCTGGCGGGGGGGACAGATACGCAGTATTTT. Its translation is CSSLAGGTDTQYF.

At least ten counts were recorded for this clonotype. The chain carries TRBV20-1 and TRBJ1-6, with 9 nucleotides matching TRBD1. The CDR3 contains 16 residues. V lost 6 bases, J lost 0 bases, and 6 bases stayed unmatched. The germline V gene encodes CDR1 DFQATT and CDR2 SNEGSKA (reference sequence). The CDR3, as DNA: TGCAGTGCCCAAGGACAGGGGAGCTCCTATAATTCACCCCTCCACTTT. This gives the protein CSAQGQGSSYNSPLHF.

This clonotype was picked up many times. The chain combines TRBV4-1 with TRBJ1-6; perhaps TRBD1 as D (5 bases). CDR1 and CDR2 from the germline V gene are MGHRA and YSYEKL. This CDR3 is built from 16 residues. With 0 bases removed from V and 8 bases from J, the gap between germline ends came to 14 bases. The CDR3 nucleotides are TGCGCCAGCAGCCAAGATGCGGGACGTAGGTATTCACCCCTCCACTTT. It yields the protein CASSQDAGRRYSPLHF.

This clonotype turned up a few times. This chain connects TRBV2 to TRBJ1-1; D not resolved. The V gene's germline CDR1 is SNHLY and CDR2 FYNNEI. V shed 4 bases and J shed 2 bases, with 11 bases lying between them. This CDR3 is 14 amino acids long. As DNA, the CDR3 is TGTGCCAGCAGTGTATGGCAGAGCAACACTGAAGCTTTCTTT. It specifies CASSVWQSNTEAFF.

There are a few counts of this clonotype. CDR3 region: CASLSFRFSSGANVLTF. The CDR3 coding sequence is TGTGCCAGCTTAAGTTTCCGGTTCTCCTCTGGGGCCAACGTCCTGACTTTC. This sequence joins TRBV6-2 or TRBV6-3 and TRBJ2-6; D gene uncertain. Germline CDR1 reads MNHEY; CDR2 reads SVGEGT. Trimming removed 8 bases from V and 0 bases from J, with 17 bases in between. The CDR3 length is 17 residues.

The rearrangement joins TRBV3-1 to TRBJ2-1; TRBD2 might be the D (5 bases). The CDR3 totals 15 residues. The ends were cut back, 1 base at V and 5 bases at J, with 12 bases in the middle. Germline CDR1 reads LGHDT; CDR2 reads YNNKEL (reference sequence). DNA for the CDR3: TGTGCCAGCAGCCAAGGGATTTGGCGGGACAATGAGCAGTTCTTC. Translating gives CASSQGIWRDNEQFF.

The chain is built from TRBV19 and TRBJ2-2, with D perhaps TRBD2 (5 bases). Trimming took 4 bases from V and 3 from J, leaving 15 bases between them. Per the germline V gene, CDR1 is LNHDA and CDR2 is SQIVND (reference sequence). This CDR3 spans 16 amino acids. The CDR3 sequence is CASSKRPVPDTGELFF. The CDR3 region has the DNA TGTGCCAGTAGTAAGCGGCCGGTCCCGGACACCGGGGAGCTGTTTTTT.

The chain couples TRBV28 to TRBJ2-1; D is unresolved. Germline CDR1 and CDR2: MDHEN and SYDVKM. Trimming took 6 bases from V and 3 from J, leaving 15 bases between them. This CDR3 has 15 residues. The CDR3 loop reads CASSPSPPGYNEQFF. The CDR3 DNA is TGTGCCAGCAGCCCCTCTCCCCCGGGCTACAATGAGCAGTTCTTC. Drawing the rest from reference TRBV28 and TRBJ2-1, the complete variable domain is DVKVTQSSRYLVKRTGEKVFLECVQDMDHENMFWYRQDPGLGLRLIYFSYDVKMKEKGDIPEGYSVSREKKERFSLILESASTNQTSMYLCASSPSPPGYNEQFFGPGTRLTVL.

This clonotype was detected many times. The CDR3 here is CASSLGPTTGANVLTF. DNA for the CDR3: TGCGCCAGCAGCTTGGGTCCAACTACTGGGGCCAACGTCCTGACTTTC. This chain connects TRBV5-1 to TRBJ2-6; D gene uncertain. This CDR3 is built from 16 residues. Germline loops: CDR1 SGHRS, CDR2 YFSETQ. V dropped 0 bases and J dropped 2 bases, with 9 bases sitting between them.

This clonotype has at least ten counts. The chain joins TRBV7-3 to TRBJ1-1; TRBD1 matches at 10 bases. The CDR3 contains 16 residues. The ends lost 2 bases at V and 5 bases at J; junction bases unmatched: 8. Germline lookup yields CDR1 SGHTA and CDR2 FQGTGA. For the CDR3, the DNA is TGTGCCAGCAGCTTATCGGACAGGGGGAAGGGAACTGAAGCTTTCTTT. Its translation: CASSLSDRGKGTEAFF.

This clonotype was counted a few times. V and J are TRBV3-2 and TRBJ1-1; the table's D call TRBD1 went unverified against the DNA. TRBV3-2 is classified as a pseudogene. This CDR3 has 13 amino acids. The CDR3 reads CASSPRANTEAFF. The DNA of the CDR3 is TGTGCCAGCAGCCCCAGGGCGAACACTGAAGCTTTCTTT.

This clonotype was observed a few times. The chain combines TRBV29-1 with TRBJ1-1, with 10 bases that match TRBD1. The trim removed 7 bases at V and 3 bases at J, leaving 17 bases unmatched. Looked up from germline, CDR1 is SQVTM and CDR2 is ANQGSEA. CDR3 length equals 17 residues. CDR3 DNA: TGCAGCGCCCCACGGGTCCGAGACGGACAGGGGGACACTGAAGCTTTCTTT. As protein: CSAPRVRDGQGDTEAFF.

Many counts were recorded for this clonotype. The chain couples TRBV5-1 to TRBJ2-3; 10 bases are shared with TRBD1. The CDR3 length is 16 residues. J was trimmed by 6 bases and V by 0 bases; bases with no gene match: 7. Germline CDR1 and CDR2: SGHRS and YFSETQ. For the CDR3, the DNA is TGCGCCAGCAGCTTGGATGTGACAGGGGGCAGGGATACGCAGTATTTT. The encoded protein is CASSLDVTGGRDTQYF.

This clonotype was counted at least ten times. The rearrangement joins TRBV9 to TRBJ1-2; no clear D gene. The CDR3 has 13 amino acids. Per the germline V gene, CDR1 is SGDLS and CDR2 is YYNGEE. Trimming removed 2 bases at V and 3 bases at J, with 8 bases between. CDR3 coding DNA: TGTGCCAGCAGCGTTGAGGGCCACTATGGCTACACCTTC. Its translation is CASSVEGHYGYTF. The complete variable domain, with remaining parts taken from reference TRBV9 and TRBJ1-2, reads DSGVTQTPKHLITATGQRVTLRCSPRSGDLSVYWYQQSLDQGLQFLIQYYNGEERAKGNILERFSAQQFPDLHSELNLSSLELGDSALYFCASSVEGHYGYTFGSGTRLTVV.

The V and J genes are TRBV5-1 and TRBJ1-1; TRBD1 is a possible D gene (5 bases). The CDR3 contains 14 residues. Trimming stripped 1 base from V and 3 bases from J, with 10 bases between. The germline V gene has CDR1 SGHRS and CDR2 YFSETQ. CDR3 nucleotide sequence: TGCGCCAGCAGCTTGCGGGGCCGGGACACTGAAGCTTTCTTT. The encoded protein is CASSLRGRDTEAFF.

This clonotype has more than one count but fewer than ten. This chain uses TRBV12-3 or TRBV12-4 with TRBJ2-1, with TRBD2 identical over 15 bases. J gave up 10 bases and V 7 bases, and 29 bases lay outside the gene matches. The CDR3 has 22 amino acids. The CDR3 region has the DNA TGTGCCAGCACCAAATCCCCCGGCGGACTAGCGGGAGGGCCGGGGGTCTGGGGCGAGCAGTTCTTC. This gives the protein CASTKSPGGLAGGPGVWGEQFF.

A few counts support this clonotype. V gene TRBV20-1 combines with J gene TRBJ1-5; D is ambiguous. Germline lookup yields CDR1 DFQATT and CDR2 SNEGSKA (reference sequence). Trimming took 4 bases from V and 0 from J, leaving 10 bases between them. The CDR3 is 14 residues long. This CDR3 reads CSATSLSSNQPQHF. CDR3 nucleotide sequence: TGCAGTGCTACCAGTCTGAGTAGCAATCAGCCCCAGCATTTT.

The V gene is TRBV6-2 or TRBV6-3, the J gene TRBJ2-4, with 15 bases lining up with TRBD2. Germline V gene data show CDR1 as MNHEY and CDR2 as SVGEGT. The junction had 3 bases not matched to a gene; V was cut back by 6 bases and J by 6 bases. CDR3 length: 15 amino acids. The CDR3 bases are TGTGCCAGCAGCCCGGGACTAGCGGGGGGAAACATTCAGTACTTC. Translating it yields CASSPGLAGGNIQYF.

At least ten counts were recorded for this clonotype. The genes are TRBV7-2 and TRBJ1-6, with D possibly TRBD1 on 6 matching bases. Trimming stripped 4 bases from V and 10 bases from J, with 8 bases between. The CDR3 has 12 amino acids. CDR1 SGHTA and CDR2 FQGNSA come from the germline V gene. CDR3 loop: CASSSGVSPLHF. DNA of the CDR3: TGTGCCAGCAGCTCAGGGGTATCACCCCTCCACTTT.

This clonotype was observed many times. The chain links TRBV20-1 to TRBJ1-1; possible D gene TRBD1, 6 bases. The V gene lost 4 bases and the J gene lost 2 bases, with 14 bases spanning the gap. Germline V gene sequence: CDR1 DFQATT, CDR2 SNEGSKA (reference sequence). This CDR3 spans 14 amino acids. The CDR3: CSATSRGRNTEAFF. The CDR3 nucleotides are TGCAGTGCTACCTCCCGGGGGCGAAACACTGAAGCTTTCTTT.

This clonotype was seen repeatedly, ten times or more. The chain couples TRBV5-5 to TRBJ1-4, with unresolved D. Trimming removed 2 bases at V and 12 bases at J, with 14 bases between. The germline gives CDR1 SGHKS, CDR2 YYEKEE (reference sequence). CDR3 length equals 13 residues. The CDR3 DNA reads TGTGCCAGCAGCTTTAGCTTGCGGCAGGAACTGTTTTTT. This gives the protein CASSFSLRQELFF.

This clonotype was picked up many times. V is TRBV18 and J is TRBJ1-5; TRBD1 is a possible D gene (5 bases). In germline, CDR1 is KGHSH, CDR2 LQKENI. The CDR3 totals 17 residues. The V end was cut by 3 bases, the J end by 0 bases, with 15 bases between. The CDR3 DNA reads as TGTGCCAGCTCACCCGACGGGGCAGCTTATAGCAATCAGCCCCAGCATTTT. Residues: CASSPDGAAYSNQPQHF.

The chain has TRBV29-1 and TRBJ2-1; D unresolved. The ends were cut back, 7 bases at V and 6 bases at J, with 25 bases in the middle. The V gene's germline CDR1 is SQVTM and CDR2 ANQGSEA. The CDR3 contains 16 residues. CDR3 sequence reads: CSAQFQKRAFINEQFF. CDR3 nucleotide sequence: TGCAGCGCCCAATTTCAAAAGCGCGCATTTATCAATGAGCAGTTCTTC.